A single sample gave rise to the 10 T cell receptor beta chains below, sequenced in a study of shared clonotypes between healthy human individuals. The protocol was immunoSEQ multiplex PCR, while the TCRdb copy is restricted to in-frame clones and leaves out a portion. The table shows about 480,000 clones, with about four fifths occurring only once. Sequencing was done on a sample of PBMCs. Receptors originate from a middle-aged woman in good health. Some clones in this sample may be carry-over from other donors' samples.

The J gene is TRBJ2-1, the V gene TRBV5-4, with TRBD2 identical over 8 bases. CDR1 SGHNT and CDR2 YYREEE come from the germline V gene (reference sequence). CDR3 length: 13 amino acids. The trim removed 5 bases at V and 6 bases at J, leaving 4 bases unmatched. The CDR3 reads CASREGTSNEQFF. The DNA of the CDR3 is TGTGCCAGCAGGGAGGGGACTAGCAATGAGCAGTTCTTC.

A few counts support this clone. This sample also contains other DNA sequences that code for the same CDR3. The chain uses TRBV18 and TRBJ1-2; maybe TRBD1 (6 bases). The CDR3 runs 13 residues. Germline V CDR1 and CDR2: KGHSH, LQKENI. Trimming took 3 bases from V and 3 from J, leaving 8 bases between them. The CDR3 is CASSPPGDYGYTF. The CDR3 bases are TGTGCCAGCTCACCCCCAGGGGACTATGGCTACACCTTC.

This rearrangement joins TRBV7-9 to TRBJ2-7, with 12 positions matching TRBD1. Germline V gives CDR1 SEHNR, CDR2 FQNEAQ (reference sequence). CDR3 length: 15 residues. The junction had 10 bases not matched to a gene; V was cut back by 6 bases and J by 7 bases. The CDR3 coding sequence is TGTGCCAGCAGTCAAGGGACAGGGGGCGCGGGGGAGCAGTACTTC. Translated: CASSQGTGGAGEQYF.

A note on this clone: With a much larger clone just one base away, this may be a read error. The chain joins TRBV2 to TRBJ2-2, with D perhaps matching TRBD1 or TRBD2 (5 bases each). Deletions cut 4 bases from V and 1 base from J, with 10 bases between. Germline V CDR1 and CDR2: SNHLY, FYNNEI. The CDR3 length is 15 residues. The CDR3 nucleotides read TGTGCCAGCAGTGCGGGACGGGGGAACACCGGGGAGCTGTTTTTT. It specifies CASSAGRGNTGELFF. The complete variable domain, with remaining parts taken from reference TRBV2 and TRBJ2-2, reads EPEVTQTPSHQVTQMGQEVILRCVPISNHLYFYWYRQILGQKVEFLVSFYNNEISEKSEIFDDQFSVERPDGSNFTLKIRSTKLEDSAMYFCASSAGRGNTGELFFGEGSRLTVL.

The chain links TRBV5-1 to TRBJ2-2; D may be TRBD2 (5 bases). The CDR3 extends over 18 amino acids. Germline V gene sequence: CDR1 SGHRS, CDR2 YFSETQ. Trimming left V 3 bases short and J 6 bases short, with 24 bases between. The CDR3 loop is CASSSQISGSPFSGELFF. The CDR3 region has the DNA TGCGCCAGCAGCTCCCAGATCAGCGGCTCGCCCTTCTCCGGGGAGCTGTTTTTT.

The chain joins TRBV27 to TRBJ2-1, with a tentative D call TRBD2 (6 bases). CDR3 length equals 15 residues. Trimming cost V 5 bases and J 6 bases, with 17 bases left between them. Germline V gene sequence: CDR1 MNHEY, CDR2 SMNVEV (reference sequence). The CDR3: CASSDSGTPLNEQFF. The CDR3 nucleotides read TGTGCCAGCAGTGATAGCGGCACCCCTCTCAATGAGCAGTTCTTC.

This clone was seen only a few times. The V gene is TRBV11-2, the J gene TRBJ1-2, with no clear D. This CDR3 has 15 residues. Deletions cut 6 bases from V and 0 bases from J, with 14 bases between. From germline, CDR1 is SGHAT and CDR2 FQNNGV. In DNA, the CDR3 is TGTGCCAGCAGACAACTAAGGACCACTAACTATGGCTACACCTTC. Protein product: CASRQLRTTNYGYTF.

The genes are TRBV7-2 and TRBJ2-7; D ambiguous. The CDR3 is made up of 14 amino acids. V was pared by 1 base and J by 2 bases, with 9 bases between. CDR1 is SGHTA, CDR2 FQGNSA, per germline. The CDR3: CASSLGAGPYEQYF. For the CDR3, the DNA is TGTGCCAGCAGCTTAGGGGCAGGACCCTACGAGCAGTACTTC. Supplemented by reference TRBV7-2 and TRBJ2-7, the full variable domain reads GAGVSQSPSNKVTEKGKDVELRCDPISGHTALYWYRQSLGQGLEFLIYFQGNSAPDKSGLPSDRFSAERTGGSVSTLTIQRTQQEDSAVYLCASSLGAGPYEQYFGPGTRLTVT.

The gene calls are TRBV7-3 and TRBJ2-6, with a possible D match to TRBD1 (5 bases). CDR3 size: 15 residues. The germline V and J ends were trimmed by 3 bases and 1 base, with 7 bases remaining between them. Germline loops: CDR1 SGHTA, CDR2 FQGTGA. CDR3 residues: CASSFQGSGANVLTF. The CDR3 bases are TGTGCCAGCAGCTTTCAGGGATCTGGGGCCAACGTCCTGACTTTC.

This clone was seen only once. This rearrangement joins TRBV7-3 to TRBJ2-1; 8 bases align to TRBD2. J lost 5 bases, V lost 5 bases, and 5 bases had no gene match. CDR3 size: 14 residues. Germline V lookup: CDR1 SGHTA, CDR2 FQGTGA. The CDR3 DNA follows: TGTGCCAGCAGCATAGCGGGACTCAACAATGAGCAGTTCTTC. This encodes CASSIAGLNNEQFF.